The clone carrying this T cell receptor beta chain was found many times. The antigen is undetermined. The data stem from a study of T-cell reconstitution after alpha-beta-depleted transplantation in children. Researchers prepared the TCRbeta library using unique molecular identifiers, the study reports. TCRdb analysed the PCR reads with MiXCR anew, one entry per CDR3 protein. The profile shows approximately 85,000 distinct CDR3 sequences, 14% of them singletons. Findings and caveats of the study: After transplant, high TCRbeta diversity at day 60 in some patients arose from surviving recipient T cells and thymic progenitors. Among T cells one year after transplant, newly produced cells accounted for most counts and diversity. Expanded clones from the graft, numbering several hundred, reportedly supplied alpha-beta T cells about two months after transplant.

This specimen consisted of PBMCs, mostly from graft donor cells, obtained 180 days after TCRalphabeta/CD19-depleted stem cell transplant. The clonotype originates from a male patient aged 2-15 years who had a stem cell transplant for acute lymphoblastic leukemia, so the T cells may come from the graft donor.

The CDR3 here is CASSQMAGTEAFF. The CDR3 nucleotides are TGTGCCAGCAGTCAGATGGCCGGGACAGAAGCTTTCTTT. This rearrangement joins TRBV6-6 to TRBJ1-1; D is possibly TRBD1 (6 bases). V shed 5 bases and J shed 8 bases, with 15 bases lying between them. CDR3 length: 13 residues. Germline assignment: CDR1 MNHNY and CDR2 SVGAGI (reference sequence).